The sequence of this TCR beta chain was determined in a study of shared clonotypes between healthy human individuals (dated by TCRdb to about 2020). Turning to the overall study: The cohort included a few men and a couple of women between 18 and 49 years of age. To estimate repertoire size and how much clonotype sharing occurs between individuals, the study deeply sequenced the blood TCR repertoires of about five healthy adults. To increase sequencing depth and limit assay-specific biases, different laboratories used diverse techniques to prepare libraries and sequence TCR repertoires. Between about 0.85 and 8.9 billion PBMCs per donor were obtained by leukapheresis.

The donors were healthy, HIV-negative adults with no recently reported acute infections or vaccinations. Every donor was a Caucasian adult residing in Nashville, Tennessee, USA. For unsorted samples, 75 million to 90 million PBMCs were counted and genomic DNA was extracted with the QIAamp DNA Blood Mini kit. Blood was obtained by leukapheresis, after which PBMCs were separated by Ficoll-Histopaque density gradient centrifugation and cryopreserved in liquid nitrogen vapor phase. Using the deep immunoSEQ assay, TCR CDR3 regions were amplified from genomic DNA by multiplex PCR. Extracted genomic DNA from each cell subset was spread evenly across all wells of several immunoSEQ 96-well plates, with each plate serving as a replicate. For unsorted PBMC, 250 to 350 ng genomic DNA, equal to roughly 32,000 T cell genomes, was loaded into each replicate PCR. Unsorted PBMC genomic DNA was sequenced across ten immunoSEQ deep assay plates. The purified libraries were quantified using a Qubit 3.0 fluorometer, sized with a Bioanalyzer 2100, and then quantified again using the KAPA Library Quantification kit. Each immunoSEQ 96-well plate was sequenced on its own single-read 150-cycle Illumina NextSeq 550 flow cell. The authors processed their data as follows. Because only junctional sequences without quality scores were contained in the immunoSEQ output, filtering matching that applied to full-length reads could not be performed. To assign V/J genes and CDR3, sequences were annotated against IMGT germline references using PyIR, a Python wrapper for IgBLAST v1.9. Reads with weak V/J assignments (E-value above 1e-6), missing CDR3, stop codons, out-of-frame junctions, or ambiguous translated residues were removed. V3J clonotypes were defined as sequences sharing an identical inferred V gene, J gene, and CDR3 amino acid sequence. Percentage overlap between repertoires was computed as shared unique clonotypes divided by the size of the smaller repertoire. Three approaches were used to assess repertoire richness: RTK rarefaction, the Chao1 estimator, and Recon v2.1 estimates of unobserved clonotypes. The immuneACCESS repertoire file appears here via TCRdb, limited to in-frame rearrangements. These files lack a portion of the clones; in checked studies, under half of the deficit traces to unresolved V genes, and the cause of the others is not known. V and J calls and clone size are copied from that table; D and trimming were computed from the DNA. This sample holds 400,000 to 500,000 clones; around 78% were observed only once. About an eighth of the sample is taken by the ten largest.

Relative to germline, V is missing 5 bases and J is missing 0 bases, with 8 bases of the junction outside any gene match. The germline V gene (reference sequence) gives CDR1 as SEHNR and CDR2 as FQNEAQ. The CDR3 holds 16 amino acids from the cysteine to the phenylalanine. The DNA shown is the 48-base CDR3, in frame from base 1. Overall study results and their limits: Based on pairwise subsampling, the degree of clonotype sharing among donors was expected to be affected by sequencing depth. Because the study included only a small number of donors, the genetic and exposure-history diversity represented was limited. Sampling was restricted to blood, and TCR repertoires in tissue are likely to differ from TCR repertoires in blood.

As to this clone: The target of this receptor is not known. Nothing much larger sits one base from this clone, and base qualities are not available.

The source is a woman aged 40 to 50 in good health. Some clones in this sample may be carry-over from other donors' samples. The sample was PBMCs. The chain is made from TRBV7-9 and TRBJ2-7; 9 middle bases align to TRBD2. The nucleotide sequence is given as TGTGCCAGCAGCGCCGATAGCGGGAGAGCCTCCTACGAGCAGTACTTC. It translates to CASSADSGRASYEQYF.